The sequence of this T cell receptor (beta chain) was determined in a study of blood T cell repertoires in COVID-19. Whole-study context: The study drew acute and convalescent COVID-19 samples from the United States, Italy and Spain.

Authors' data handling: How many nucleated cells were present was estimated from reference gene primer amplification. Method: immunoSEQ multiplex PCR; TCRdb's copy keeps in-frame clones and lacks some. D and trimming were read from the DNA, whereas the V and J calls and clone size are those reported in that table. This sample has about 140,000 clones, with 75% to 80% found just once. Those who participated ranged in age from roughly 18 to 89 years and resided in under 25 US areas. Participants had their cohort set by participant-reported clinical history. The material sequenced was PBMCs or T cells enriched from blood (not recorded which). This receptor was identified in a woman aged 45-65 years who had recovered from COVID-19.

DNA for the CDR3: TGTGCCAGCAGCTTGGGTGACCCCAGGGACGAGCAGTACTTC. It translates to CASSLGDPRDEQYF. This chain links TRBV5-5 with TRBJ2-7; a possible D gene is TRBD1 (5 bases). The germline CDR1 and CDR2 sequences are SGHKS and YYEKEE (reference sequence). The CDR3 covers 14 residues. V was pared by 0 bases and J by 5 bases, with 12 bases between.